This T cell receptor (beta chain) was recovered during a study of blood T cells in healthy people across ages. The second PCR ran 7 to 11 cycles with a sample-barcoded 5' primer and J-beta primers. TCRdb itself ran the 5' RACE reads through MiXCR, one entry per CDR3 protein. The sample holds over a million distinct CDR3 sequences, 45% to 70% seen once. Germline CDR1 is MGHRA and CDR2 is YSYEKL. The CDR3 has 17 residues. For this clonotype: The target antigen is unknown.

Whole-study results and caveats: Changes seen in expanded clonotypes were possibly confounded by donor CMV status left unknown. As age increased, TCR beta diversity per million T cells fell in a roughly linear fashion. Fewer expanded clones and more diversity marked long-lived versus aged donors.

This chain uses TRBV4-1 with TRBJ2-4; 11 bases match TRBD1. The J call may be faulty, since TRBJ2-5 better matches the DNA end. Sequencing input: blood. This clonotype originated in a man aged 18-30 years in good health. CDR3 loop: CASSHGQGAERKETQYF. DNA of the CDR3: TGCGCCAGCAGCCATGGACAGGGGGCGGAACGGAAAGAGACCCAGTACTTC.